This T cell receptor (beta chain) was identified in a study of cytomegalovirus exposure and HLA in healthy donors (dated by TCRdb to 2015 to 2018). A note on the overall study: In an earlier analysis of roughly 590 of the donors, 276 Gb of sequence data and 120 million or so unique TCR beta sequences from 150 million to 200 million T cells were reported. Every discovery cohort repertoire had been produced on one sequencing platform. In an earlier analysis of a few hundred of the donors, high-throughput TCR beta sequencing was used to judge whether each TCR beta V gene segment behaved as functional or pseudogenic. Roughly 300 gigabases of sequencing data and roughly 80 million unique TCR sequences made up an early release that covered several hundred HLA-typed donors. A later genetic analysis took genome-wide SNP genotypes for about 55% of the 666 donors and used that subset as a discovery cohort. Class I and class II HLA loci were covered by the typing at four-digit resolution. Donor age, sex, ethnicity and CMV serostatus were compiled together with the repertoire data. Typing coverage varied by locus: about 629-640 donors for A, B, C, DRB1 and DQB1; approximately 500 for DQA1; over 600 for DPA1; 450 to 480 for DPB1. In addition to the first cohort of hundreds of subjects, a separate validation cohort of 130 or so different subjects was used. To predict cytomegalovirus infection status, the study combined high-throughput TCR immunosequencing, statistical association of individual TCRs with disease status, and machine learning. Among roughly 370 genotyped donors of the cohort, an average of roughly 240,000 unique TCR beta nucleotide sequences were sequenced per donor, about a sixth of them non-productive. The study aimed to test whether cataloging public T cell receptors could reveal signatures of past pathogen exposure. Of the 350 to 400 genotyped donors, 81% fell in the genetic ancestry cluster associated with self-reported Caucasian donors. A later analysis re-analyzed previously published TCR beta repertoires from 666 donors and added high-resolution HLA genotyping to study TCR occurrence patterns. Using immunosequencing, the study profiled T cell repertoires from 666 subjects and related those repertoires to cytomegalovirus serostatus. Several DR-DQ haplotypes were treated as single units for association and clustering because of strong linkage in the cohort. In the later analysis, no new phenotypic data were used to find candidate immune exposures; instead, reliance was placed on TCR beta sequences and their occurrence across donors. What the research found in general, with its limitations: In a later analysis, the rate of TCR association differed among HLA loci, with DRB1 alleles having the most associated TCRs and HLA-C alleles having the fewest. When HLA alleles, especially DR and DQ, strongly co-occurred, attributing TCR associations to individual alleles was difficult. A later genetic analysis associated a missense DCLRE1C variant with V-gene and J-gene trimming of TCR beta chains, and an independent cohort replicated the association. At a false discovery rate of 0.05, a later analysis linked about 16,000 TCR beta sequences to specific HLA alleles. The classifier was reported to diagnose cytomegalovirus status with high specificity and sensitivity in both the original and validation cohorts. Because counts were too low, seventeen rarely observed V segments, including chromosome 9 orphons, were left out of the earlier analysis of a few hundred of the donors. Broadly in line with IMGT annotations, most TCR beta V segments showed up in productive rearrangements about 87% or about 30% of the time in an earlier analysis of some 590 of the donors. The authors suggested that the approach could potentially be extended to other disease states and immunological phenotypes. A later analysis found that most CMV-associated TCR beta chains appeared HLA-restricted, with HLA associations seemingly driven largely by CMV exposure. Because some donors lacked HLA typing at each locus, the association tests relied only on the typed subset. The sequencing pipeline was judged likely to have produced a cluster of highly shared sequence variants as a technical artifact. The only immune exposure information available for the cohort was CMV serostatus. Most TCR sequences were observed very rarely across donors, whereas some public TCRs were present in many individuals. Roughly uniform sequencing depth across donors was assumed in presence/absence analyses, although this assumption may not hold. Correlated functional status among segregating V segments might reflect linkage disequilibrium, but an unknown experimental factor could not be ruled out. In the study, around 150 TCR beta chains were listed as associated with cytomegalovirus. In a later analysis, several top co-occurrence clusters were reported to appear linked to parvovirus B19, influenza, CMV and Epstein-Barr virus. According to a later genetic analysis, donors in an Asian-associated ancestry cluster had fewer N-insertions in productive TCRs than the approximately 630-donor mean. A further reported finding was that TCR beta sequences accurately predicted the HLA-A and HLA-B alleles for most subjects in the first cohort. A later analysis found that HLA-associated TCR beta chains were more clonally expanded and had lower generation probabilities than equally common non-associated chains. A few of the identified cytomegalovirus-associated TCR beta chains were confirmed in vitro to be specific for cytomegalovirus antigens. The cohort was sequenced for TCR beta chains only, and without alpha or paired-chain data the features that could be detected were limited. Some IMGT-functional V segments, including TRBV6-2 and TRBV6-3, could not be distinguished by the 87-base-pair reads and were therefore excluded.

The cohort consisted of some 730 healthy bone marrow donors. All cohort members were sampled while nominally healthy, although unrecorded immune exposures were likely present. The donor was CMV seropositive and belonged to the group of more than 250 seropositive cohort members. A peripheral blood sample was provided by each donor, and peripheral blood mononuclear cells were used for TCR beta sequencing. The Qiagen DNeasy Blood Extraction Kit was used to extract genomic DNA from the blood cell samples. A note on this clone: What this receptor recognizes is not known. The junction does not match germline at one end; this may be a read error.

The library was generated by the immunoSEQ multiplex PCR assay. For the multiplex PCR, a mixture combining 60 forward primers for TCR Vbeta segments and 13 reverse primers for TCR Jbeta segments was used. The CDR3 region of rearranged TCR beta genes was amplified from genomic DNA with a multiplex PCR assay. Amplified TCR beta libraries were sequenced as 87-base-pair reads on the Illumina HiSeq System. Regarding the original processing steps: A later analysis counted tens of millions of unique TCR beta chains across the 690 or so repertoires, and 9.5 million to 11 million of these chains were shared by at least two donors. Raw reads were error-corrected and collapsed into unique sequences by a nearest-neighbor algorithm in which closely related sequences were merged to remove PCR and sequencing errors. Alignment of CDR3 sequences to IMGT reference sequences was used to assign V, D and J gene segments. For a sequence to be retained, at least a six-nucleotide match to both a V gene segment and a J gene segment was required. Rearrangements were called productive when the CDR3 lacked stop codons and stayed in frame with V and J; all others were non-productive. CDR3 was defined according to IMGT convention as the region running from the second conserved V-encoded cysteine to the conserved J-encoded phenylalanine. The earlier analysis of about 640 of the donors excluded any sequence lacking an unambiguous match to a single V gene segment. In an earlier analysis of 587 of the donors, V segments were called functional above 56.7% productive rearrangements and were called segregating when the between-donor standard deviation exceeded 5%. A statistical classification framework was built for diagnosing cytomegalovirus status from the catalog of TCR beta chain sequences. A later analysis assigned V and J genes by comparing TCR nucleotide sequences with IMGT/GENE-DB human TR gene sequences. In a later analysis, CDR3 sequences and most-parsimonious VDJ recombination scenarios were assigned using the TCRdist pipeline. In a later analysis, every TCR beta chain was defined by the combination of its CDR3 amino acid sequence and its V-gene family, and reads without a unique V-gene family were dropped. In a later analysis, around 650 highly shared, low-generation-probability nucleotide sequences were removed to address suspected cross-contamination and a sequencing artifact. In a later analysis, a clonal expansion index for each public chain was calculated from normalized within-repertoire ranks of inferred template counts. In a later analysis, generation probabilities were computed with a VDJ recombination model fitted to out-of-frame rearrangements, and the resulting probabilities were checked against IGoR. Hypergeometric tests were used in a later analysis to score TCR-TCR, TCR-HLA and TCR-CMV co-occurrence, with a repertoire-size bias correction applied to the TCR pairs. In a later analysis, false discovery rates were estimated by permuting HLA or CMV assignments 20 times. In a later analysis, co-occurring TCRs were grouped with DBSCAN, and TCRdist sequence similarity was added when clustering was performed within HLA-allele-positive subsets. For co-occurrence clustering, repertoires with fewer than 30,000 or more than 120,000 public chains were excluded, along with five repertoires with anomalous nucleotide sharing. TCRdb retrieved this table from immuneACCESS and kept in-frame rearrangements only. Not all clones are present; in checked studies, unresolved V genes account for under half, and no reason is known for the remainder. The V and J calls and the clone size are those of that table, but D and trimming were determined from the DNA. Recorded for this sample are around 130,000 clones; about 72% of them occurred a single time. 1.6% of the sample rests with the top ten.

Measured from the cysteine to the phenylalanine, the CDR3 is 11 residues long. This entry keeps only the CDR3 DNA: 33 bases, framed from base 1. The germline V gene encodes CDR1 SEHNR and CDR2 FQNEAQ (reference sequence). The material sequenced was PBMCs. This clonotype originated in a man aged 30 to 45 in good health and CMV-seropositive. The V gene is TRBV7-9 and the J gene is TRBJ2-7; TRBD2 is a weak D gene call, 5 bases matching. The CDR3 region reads CSSSLREEQYF. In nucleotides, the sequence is TGTTCCAGCAGCTTACGGGAAGAGCAGTACTTC. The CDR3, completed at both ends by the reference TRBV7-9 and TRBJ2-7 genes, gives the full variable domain DTGVSQNPRHKITKRGQNVTFRCDPISEHNRLYWYRQTLGQGPEFLTYFQNEAQLEKSRLLSDRFSAERPKGSFSTLEIQRTEQGDSAMYLCSSSLREEQYFGPGTRLTVT.